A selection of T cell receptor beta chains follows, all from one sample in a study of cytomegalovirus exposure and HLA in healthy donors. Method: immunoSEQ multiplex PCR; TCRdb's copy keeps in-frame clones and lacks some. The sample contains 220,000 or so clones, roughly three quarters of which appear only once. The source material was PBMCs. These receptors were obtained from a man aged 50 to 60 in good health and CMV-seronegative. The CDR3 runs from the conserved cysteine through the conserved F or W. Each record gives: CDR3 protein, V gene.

CDR3: CAIMRAPGEKLFF; V: TRBV10-3
CDR3: CASSTGLVNTEAFF; V: TRBV7-9
CDR3: CASSEYPTSSAGELFF; V: TRBV25-1
CDR3: CSVCEGTYNEKLFF; V: TRBV29-1
CDR3: CASSLQGRGETQYF; V: TRBV27
CDR3: CASSYVPGTSYSNQPQHF; V: TRBV7-9
CDR3: CASSVYSGRGVNEQFF; V: TRBV6-1
CDR3: CASRPLASSSSYEQYF; V: TRBV25-1
CDR3: CASSGSGPMNTEAFF; V: TRBV10-1
CDR3: CSVKDSTGTTGELFF; V: TRBV29-1
CDR3: CASRGPADTGELFF; V: TRBV19
CDR3: CASTNPGQTYEQYF; V: TRBV19
CDR3: CASSRADSMNTEAFF; V: TRBV28
CDR3: CASSSYGEAFF; V: TRBV28
CDR3: CASSTSAITDTQYF; V: TRBV27
CDR3: CASSHVPPLTGDSNQPQHF; V: TRBV4-2
CDR3: CSVEVGAWGDRAVNEQFF; V: TRBV29-1
CDR3: CASSEEGARGNTIYF; V: TRBV2
CDR3: CASSPGSSGSNQPQHF; V: TRBV5-1
CDR3: CASSKSAGQGEETQYF; V: TRBV5-1
CDR3: CASRHGVTNEKLFF; V: TRBV10-2
CDR3: CSVEGLFLETQYF; V: TRBV29-1
CDR3: CASSGAEAFF; V: TRBV2
CDR3: CASSFLAGGSAEQYF; V: TRBV5-1
CDR3: CASRVANRRDYGYTF; V: TRBV5-1
CDR3: CAISESPTSGSYNEQFF; V: TRBV10-3
CDR3: CASSIRLAGGTTYNEQFF; V: TRBV19
CDR3: CASSPGQGEIGELFF; V: TRBV5-1
CDR3: CASSLGLAGGVREQFF; V: TRBV5-1
CDR3: CASGCPSRTGEITDTQYF; V: TRBV12-5
CDR3: CASSLRRDTEAFF; V: TRBV7-3
CDR3: CASSQTTRGYF; V: TRBV7-9
CDR3: CASSLLGQGITYEQYF; V: TRBV27
CDR3: CASSLSGGGVRQPQHF; V: TRBV28
CDR3: CASSLDLRNYGYTF; V: TRBV5-1
CDR3: CASSHTAGGPDSPLHF; V: TRBV7-9
CDR3: CASSNRRPNEKLFF; V: TRBV19
CDR3: CASSQGLGTSFTKNIQYF; V: TRBV4-1
CDR3: CASRVTSGITYEQYF; V: TRBV6-1
CDR3: CASSEGTGYGYTF; V: TRBV6-1
CDR3: CASSLEAGGDQPQHF; V: TRBV4-2